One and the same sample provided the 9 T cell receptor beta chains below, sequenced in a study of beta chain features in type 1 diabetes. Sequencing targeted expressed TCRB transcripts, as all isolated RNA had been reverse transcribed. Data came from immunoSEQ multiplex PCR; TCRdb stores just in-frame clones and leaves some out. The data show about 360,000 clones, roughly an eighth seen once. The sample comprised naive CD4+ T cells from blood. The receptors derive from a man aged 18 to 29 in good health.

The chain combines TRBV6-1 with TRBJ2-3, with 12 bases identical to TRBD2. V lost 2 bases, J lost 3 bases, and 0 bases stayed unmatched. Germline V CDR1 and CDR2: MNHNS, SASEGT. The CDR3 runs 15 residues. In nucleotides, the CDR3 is TGTGCCAGCAGTGAAACTAGCGGGAGGACAGATACGCAGTATTTT. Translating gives CASSETSGRTDTQYF.

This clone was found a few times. The CDR3 region has the DNA TGTGCCAGCAGCGTATCAGGGGGCTCCGAGCAGTACTTC. Translating gives CASSVSGGSEQYF. V and J are TRBV9 and TRBJ2-7; 8 bases line up with TRBD1. J was trimmed by 6 bases and V by 1 base; bases with no gene match: 3. The CDR3 has 13 amino acids. CDR1 SGDLS and CDR2 YYNGEE come from the germline V gene.

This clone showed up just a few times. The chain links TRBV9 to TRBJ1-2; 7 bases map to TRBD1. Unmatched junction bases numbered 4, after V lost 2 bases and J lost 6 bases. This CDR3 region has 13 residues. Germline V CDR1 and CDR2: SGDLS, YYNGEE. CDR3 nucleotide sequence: TGTGCCAGCAGCGTCGGGACAGTGGATGGCTACACCTTC. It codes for CASSVGTVDGYTF.

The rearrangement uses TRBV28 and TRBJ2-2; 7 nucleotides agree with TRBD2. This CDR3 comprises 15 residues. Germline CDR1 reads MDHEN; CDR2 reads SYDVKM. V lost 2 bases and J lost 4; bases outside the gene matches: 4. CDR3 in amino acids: CASSLAGVGTGELFF. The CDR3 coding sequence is TGTGCCAGCAGTTTAGCGGGGGTTGGCACCGGGGAGCTGTTTTTT.

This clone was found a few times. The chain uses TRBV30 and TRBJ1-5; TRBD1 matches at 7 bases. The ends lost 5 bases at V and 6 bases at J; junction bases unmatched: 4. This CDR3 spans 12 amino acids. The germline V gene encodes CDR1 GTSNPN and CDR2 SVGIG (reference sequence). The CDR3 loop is CAWDRAGQPQHF. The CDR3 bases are TGTGCCTGGGACAGGGCTGGTCAGCCCCAGCATTTT.

DNA for the CDR3: TGTGCCAGCAGTTACTCGGGGGGTTATGGCTACACCTTC. It specifies CASSYSGGYGYTF. The rearrangement links TRBV6-5 to TRBJ1-2, with D possibly being TRBD1 (5 bases). V gave up 0 bases and J gave up 5 bases, with 7 bases separating them. The length of the CDR3 is 13 residues. Germline V gene sequence: CDR1 MNHEY, CDR2 SVGAGI.

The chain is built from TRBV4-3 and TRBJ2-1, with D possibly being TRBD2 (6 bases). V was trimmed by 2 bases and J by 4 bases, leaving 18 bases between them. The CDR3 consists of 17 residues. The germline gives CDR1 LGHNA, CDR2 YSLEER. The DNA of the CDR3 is TGCGCCAGCAGCCAACGGGACTTCTGGAGGAAATACAATGAGCAGTTCTTC. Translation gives CASSQRDFWRKYNEQFF.

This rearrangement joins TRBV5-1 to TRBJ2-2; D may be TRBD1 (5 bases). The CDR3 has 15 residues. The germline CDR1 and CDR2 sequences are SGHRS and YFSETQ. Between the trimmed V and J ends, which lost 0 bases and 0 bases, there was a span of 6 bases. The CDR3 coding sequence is TGCGCCAGCAGCTTGGACAGGCCGAACACCGGGGAGCTGTTTTTT. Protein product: CASSLDRPNTGELFF. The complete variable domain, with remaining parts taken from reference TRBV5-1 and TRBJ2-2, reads KAGVTQTPRYLIKTRGQQVTLSCSPISGHRSVSWYQQTPGQGLQFLFEYFSETQRNKGNFPGRFSGRQFSNSRSEMNVSTLELGDSALYLCASSLDRPNTGELFFGEGSRLTVL.

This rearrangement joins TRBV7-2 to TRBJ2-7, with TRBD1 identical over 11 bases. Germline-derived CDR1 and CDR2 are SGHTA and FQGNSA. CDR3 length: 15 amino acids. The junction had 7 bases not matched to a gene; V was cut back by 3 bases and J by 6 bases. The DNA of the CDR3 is TGTGCCAGCAGCTTCCCCGGGACAGGGGGACGCGAGCAGTACTTC. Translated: CASSFPGTGGREQYF.